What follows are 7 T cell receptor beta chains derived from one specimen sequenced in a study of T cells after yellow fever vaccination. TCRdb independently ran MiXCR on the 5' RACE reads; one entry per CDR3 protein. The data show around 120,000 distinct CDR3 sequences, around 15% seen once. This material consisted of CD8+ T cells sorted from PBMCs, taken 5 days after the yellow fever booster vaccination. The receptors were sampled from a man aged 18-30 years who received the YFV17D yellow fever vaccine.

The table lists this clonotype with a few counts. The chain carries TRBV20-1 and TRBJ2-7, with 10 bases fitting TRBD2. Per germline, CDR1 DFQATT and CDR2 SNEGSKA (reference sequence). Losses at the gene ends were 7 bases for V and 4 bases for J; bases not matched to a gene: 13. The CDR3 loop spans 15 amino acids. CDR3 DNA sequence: TGCAGTGTAGCGGGGGGAACAACAGCTGGGTACGAGCAGTACGTC. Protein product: CSVAGGTTAGYEQYV.

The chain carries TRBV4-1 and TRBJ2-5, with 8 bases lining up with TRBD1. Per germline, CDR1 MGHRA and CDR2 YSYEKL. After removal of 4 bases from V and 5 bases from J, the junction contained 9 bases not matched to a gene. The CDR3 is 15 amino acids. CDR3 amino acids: CASSPTQGAVETQYF. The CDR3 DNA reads TGCGCCAGCAGCCCCACGCAGGGGGCAGTGGAGACCCAGTACTTC.

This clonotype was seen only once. CDR3 sequence: CASSRRTDGYYGYTF. The CDR3 DNA reads TGTGCCAGCAGTCGCCGAACTGACGGATATTATGGCTACACCTTC. V and J are TRBV12-3 or TRBV12-4 and TRBJ1-2; D not resolved. Trimming pared 5 bases from V and 5 bases from J, leaving 18 bases between. This CDR3 has 15 amino acids.

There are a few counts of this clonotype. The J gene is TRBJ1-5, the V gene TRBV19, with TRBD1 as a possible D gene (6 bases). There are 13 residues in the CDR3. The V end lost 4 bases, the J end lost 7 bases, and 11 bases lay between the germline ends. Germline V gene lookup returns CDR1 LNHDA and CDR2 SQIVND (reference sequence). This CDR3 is CASSTGVVQPQHF. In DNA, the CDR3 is TGTGCCAGTAGTACAGGGGTTGTACAGCCCCAGCATTTT. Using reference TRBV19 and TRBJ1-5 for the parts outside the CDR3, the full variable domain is DGGITQSPKYLFRKEGQNVTLSCEQNLNHDAMYWYRQDPGQGLRLIYYSQIVNDFQKGDIAEGYSVSREKKESFPLTVTSAQKNPTAFYLCASSTGVVQPQHFGDGTRLSIL.

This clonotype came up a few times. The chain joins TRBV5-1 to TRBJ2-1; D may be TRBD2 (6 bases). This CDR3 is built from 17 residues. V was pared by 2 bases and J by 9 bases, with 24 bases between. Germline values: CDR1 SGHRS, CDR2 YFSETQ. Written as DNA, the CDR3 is TGCGCCAGCAGCTTTCTACGGCCGGGCGGTGGTAGCGGTGAGCAGTTCTTC. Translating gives CASSFLRPGGGSGEQFF.

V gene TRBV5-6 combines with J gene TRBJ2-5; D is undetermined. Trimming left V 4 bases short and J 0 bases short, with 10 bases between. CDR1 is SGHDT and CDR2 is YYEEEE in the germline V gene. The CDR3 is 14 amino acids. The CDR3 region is CASSGRHYQETQYF. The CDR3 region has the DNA TGTGCCAGCAGCGGCCGACACTACCAAGAGACCCAGTACTTC.

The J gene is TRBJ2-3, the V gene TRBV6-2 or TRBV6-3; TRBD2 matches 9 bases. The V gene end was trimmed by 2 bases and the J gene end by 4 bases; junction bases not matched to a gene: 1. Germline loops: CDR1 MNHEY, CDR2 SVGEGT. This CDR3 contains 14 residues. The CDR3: CASSYGGGADTQYF. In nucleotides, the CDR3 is TGTGCCAGCAGTTACGGCGGGGGGGCAGATACGCAGTATTTT.